This T cell receptor beta chain was obtained from a study of Graves' ophthalmopathy and Graves' hyperthyroidism (dated by TCRdb to the late 2010s). Background for the entire study: Peripheral blood was collected at initial diagnosis, before any treatment. After sampling, hyperthyroidism patients received methimazole starting at 30 mg daily, and ophthalmopathy patients received high-dose intravenous methylprednisolone. An independent validation cohort comprised roughly 20 hyperthyroidism patients and 15 to 17 patients who later progressed from hyperthyroidism to ophthalmopathy. To explore V-J signatures that separate ophthalmopathy from hyperthyroidism, a discovery set of about 100 patients was enrolled, consisting of about 41 with ophthalmopathy and about 60 with stable hyperthyroidism. The study used TCR beta repertoire signatures to distinguish Graves' ophthalmopathy from Graves' hyperthyroidism and to predict progression to ophthalmopathy. T-cell repertoires of thyroid tissue and blood were compared in a handful of hyperthyroidism patients. In total, 135 blood samples were TCR-sequenced: some 43 ophthalmopathy, some 75 hyperthyroidism and some 17 hyperthyroidism-to-ophthalmopathy patients. The study at large found these results: The 13-signature model separated ophthalmopathy from stable hyperthyroidism with 85% to 90% sensitivity and less than 83% specificity in cross-validation, and 80%/75% in the test set. Sample size was not statistically predetermined, and group allocation was not concealed from the investigators. In validation, the model predicted ophthalmopathy progression with 55% to 71% sensitivity and approximately 72% specificity; approximately 12 predicted patients were CT-confirmed with GO in a median of approximately six months. Most expanded thyroid clonotypes with frequency above 0.001 were also detected in blood, suggesting blood repertoires may reflect the thyroid immune response.

This clonotype was detected many times. Its binding antigen is unknown. The sample holds no much larger clone one base away, and base qualities are not on file. Ophthalmopathy patients had moderately to severely active disease, Clinical Activity Score of at least 3, NOSPECS grade of at least 4, and disease duration under 3 months. Anyone with other autoimmune diseases, uncontrolled infections, pregnancy or lactation was excluded from the study. Clinical symptoms, serum thyroxine, TRAb, thyroid ultrasound and orbital computed tomography were used for diagnosis. Ficoll-Paque density gradient centrifugation was used to isolate PBMCs from 9.5 to 10 ml of fresh peripheral blood. Trizol reagent was used to extract the total RNA, and its quality was then checked on an Agilent 2100 Bioanalyzer. For repertoire sequencing, TCR beta CDR3 regions were amplified from RNA transcripts. HTBI primers and the Qiagen OneStep RT-PCR kit were used in a first-round RT-PCR, which was followed by a second-round multiplex PCR, size selection and purification. Libraries were sequenced on an Illumina HiSeq2000 using paired-end 100 bp reads. In the paper's pipeline: SOAPnuke was used to process the reads, throwing out any read that had adapters, had uncalled bases, had a mean Phred below 15, or lacked an exact constant-primer or identifier match. COPE v1.2.5 was used to merge high-quality paired reads. Unique nucleotide sequences were defined as clonotypes and aligned to IMGT TRB V, D and J references using MiTCR v1.1. The analysis was limited to V-J combinations with a frequency above 0.0001, which together covered 99.2% of the repertoires. For each V-J combination, a TCR clonal expansion and chaos score was defined as the ratio of F50 clonal expansion to chaos observed in the TCRdist matrix. Welch's t-statistics and random forest were used to reduce the features to 13 V-J combinations, which were then used as input to a naive Bayes classifier. The similarity between thyroid and blood repertoires was quantified using the Morisita-Horn index. TCRdb's own reprocessing of the public reads used fastp at Q25 and MiXCR and kept productive beta chains. Rows are combined by CDR3 protein, so each entry shows the most common genes and DNA. The V and J calls shown here were made by TCRdb, not taken from the authors' results. This sample comprises 340,000 or so distinct CDR3 sequences, roughly 15% of them detected only once. The ten largest make up around 12% of the sample.

The sequenced sample consisted of peripheral blood. This receptor was identified in an adult man with Graves' ophthalmopathy.

At the DNA level, the sequence is TGTGCCAGCAGCTTAGCCCGGGGCCCAGATACGCAGTATTTT. Its protein reads: CASSLARGPDTQYF. The chain is made from TRBV7-2 and TRBJ2-3, with the D call perhaps TRBD1 or TRBD2, each one matching 5 bases. A distance of 8 bases separates the germline ends of V and J, which lose 0 bases and 4 bases respectively. The CDR3 contains 14 residues, cysteine and phenylalanine counted. Just the 42-base CDR3 DNA is kept, in frame starting at base 1. As encoded in the germline V gene, CDR1 is SGHTA while CDR2 is FQGNSA. Here the CDR3 is joined to the reference TRBV7-2 and TRBJ2-3 genes, and the full variable domain is: GAGVSQSPSNKVTEKGKDVELRCDPISGHTALYWYRQSLGQGLEFLIYFQGNSAPDKSGLPSDRFSAERTGGSVSTLTIQRTQQEDSAVYLCASSLARGPDTQYFGPGTRLTVL.